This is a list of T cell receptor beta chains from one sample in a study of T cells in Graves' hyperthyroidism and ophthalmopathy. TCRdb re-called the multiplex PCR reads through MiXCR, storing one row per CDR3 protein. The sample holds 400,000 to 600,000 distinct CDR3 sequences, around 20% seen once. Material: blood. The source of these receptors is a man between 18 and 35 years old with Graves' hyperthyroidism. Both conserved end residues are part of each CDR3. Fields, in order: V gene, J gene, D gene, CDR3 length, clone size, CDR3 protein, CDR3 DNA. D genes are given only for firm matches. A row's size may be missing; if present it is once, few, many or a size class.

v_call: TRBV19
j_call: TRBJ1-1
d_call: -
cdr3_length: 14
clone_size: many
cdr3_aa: CARPPGHMNTEAFF
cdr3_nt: TGTGCCAGGCCTCCGGGACACATGAACACTGAAGCTTTCTTT

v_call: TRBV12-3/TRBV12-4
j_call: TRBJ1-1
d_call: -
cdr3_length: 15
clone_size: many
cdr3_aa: CASSPPTALNTEAFF
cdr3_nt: TGTGCCAGCAGTCCCCCGACAGCCCTGAACACTGAAGCTTTCTTT

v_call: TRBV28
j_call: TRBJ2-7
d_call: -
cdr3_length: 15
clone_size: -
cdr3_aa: CASTIPAGRNYEQYF
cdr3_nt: TGTGCCAGCACCATCCCAGCAGGGCGTAACTACGAGCAGTACTTC

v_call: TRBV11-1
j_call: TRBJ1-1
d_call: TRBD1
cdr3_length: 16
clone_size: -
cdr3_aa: CASSRGQGAVDTEAFF
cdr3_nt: TGTGCCAGCAGCCGGGGACAGGGGGCCGTGGACACTGAAGCTTTCTTT

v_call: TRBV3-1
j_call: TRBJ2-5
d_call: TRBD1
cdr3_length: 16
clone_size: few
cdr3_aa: CASSQGTGPWGETQYF
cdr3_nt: TGTGCCAGCAGCCAAGGGACAGGGCCTTGGGGCGAGACCCAGTACTTC

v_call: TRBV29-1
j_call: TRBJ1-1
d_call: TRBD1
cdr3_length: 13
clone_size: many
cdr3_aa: CSDVQGATTEAFF
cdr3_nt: TGCAGCGACGTACAGGGGGCGACCACTGAAGCTTTCTTT

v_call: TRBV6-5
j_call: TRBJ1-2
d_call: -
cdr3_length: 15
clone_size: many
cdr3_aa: CASSSHDRSNYGYTF
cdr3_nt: TGTGCCAGCAGTTCCCACGACCGTTCTAACTATGGCTACACCTTC

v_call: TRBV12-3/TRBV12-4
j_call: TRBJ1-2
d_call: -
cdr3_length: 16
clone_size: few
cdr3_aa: CASRNPTGALSGGYTF
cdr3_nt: TGTGCCAGCAGGAACCCTACCGGGGCGCTGAGCGGTGGCTACACCTTC

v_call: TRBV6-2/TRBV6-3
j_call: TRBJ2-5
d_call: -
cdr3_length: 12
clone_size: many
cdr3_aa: CASQERGETQYF
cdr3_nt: TGTGCCAGCCAGGAGAGGGGAGAGACCCAGTACTTC

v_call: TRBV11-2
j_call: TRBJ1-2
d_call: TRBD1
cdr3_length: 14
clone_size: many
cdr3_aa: CASSLGTGTYGYTF
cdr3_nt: TGTGCCAGCAGCTTAGGGACAGGGACCTATGGCTACACCTTC

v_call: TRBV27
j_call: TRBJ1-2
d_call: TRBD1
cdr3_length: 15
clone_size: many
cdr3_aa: CASSRDRGKIYGYTF
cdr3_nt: TGTGCCAGCAGTAGGGACAGGGGGAAAATCTATGGCTACACCTTC

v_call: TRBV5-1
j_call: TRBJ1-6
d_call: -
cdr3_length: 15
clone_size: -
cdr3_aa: CASSPDVNPRSPLHF
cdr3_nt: TGCGCCAGCAGCCCTGACGTCAACCCCCGTTCACCCCTCCACTTT

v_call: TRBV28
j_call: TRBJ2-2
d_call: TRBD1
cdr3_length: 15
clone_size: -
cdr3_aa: CASTSGQGDTGELFF
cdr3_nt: TGTGCCAGCACCTCGGGACAGGGGGACACCGGGGAGCTGTTTTTT

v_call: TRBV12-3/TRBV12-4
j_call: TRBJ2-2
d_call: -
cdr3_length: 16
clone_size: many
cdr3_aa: CASSLRVRVYTGELFF
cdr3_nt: TGTGCCAGCAGTTTAAGGGTCAGGGTCTACACCGGGGAGCTGTTTTTT

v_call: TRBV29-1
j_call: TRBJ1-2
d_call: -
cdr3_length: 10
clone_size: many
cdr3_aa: CSVMSDGYTF
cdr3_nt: TGCAGCGTTATGTCGGATGGCTACACCTTC

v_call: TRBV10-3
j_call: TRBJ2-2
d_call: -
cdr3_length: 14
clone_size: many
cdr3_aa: CAISGTDLAGELFF
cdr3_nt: TGTGCCATCAGTGGGACTGACCTCGCCGGGGAGCTGTTTTTT

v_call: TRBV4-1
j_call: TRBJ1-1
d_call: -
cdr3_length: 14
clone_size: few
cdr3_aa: CASSRHKEGTEAFF
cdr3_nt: TGCGCCAGCAGCCGCCATAAGGAGGGCACTGAAGCTTTCTTT

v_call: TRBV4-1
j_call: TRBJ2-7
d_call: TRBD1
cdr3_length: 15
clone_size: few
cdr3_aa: CASSQDQTGGNEQYF
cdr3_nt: TGCGCCAGCAGCCAAGATCAGACAGGGGGTAACGAGCAGTACTTC

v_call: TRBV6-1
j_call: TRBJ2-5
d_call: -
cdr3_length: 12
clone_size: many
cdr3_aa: CASSSLAETQYF
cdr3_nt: TGTGCCAGCAGCTCTCTTGCAGAGACCCAGTACTTC

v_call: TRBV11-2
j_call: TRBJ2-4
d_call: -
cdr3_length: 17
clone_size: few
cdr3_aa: CASSPASQSIAKNIQYF
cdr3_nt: TGTGCCAGCAGCCCCGCATCGCAATCCATTGCCAAAAACATTCAGTACTTC

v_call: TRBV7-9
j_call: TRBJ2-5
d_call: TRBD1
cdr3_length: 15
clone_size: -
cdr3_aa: CASSAAGQGRETQYF
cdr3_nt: TGTGCCAGCAGCGCCGCGGGACAGGGGAGAGAGACCCAGTACTTC

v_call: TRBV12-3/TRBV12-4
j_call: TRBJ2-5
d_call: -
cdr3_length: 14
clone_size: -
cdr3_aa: CASSYGVGPETQYF
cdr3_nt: TGTGCCAGCAGTTACGGGGTCGGGCCGGAGACCCAGTACTTC

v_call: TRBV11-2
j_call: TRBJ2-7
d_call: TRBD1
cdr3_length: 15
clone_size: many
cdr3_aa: CASSRPGQSTHEQYF
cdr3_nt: TGTGCCAGCAGCCGGCCGGGACAGAGCACCCACGAGCAGTACTTC

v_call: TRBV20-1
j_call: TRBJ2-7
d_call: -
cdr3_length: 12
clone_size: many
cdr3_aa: CSARVAEYEQYF
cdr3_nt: TGCAGTGCTAGAGTAGCGGAATACGAGCAGTACTTC

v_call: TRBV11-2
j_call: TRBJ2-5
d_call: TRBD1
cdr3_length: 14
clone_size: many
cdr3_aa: CASSYATGVETQYF
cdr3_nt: TGTGCCAGCAGCTATGCGACAGGGGTAGAGACCCAGTACTTC

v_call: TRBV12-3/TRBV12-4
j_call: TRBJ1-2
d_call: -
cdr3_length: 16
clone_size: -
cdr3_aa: CASSLSSRRRSYGYTF
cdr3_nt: TGTGCCAGCAGTTTATCTAGTCGGCGCAGGAGCTATGGCTACACCTTC

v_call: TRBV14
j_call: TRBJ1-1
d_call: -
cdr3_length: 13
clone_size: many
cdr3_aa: CASSQVQPGLAFF
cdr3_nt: TGTGCCAGCAGCCAAGTCCAGCCAGGTCTAGCTTTCTTT

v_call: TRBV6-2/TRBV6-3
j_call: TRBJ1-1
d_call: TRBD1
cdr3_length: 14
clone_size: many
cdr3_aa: CASSDRGWNTEAFF
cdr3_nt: TGTGCCAGCAGCGACAGGGGATGGAACACTGAAGCTTTCTTT

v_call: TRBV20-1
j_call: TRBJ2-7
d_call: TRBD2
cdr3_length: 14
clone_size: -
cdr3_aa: CSARTSGDLFEQYF
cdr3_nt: TGCAGTGCTAGAACTAGCGGCGACCTATTCGAGCAGTACTTC

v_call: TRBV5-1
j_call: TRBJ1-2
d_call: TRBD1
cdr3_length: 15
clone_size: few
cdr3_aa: CASSSGQGSYYGYTF
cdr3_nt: TGCGCCAGCAGCTCCGGACAGGGGAGTTACTATGGCTACACCTTC

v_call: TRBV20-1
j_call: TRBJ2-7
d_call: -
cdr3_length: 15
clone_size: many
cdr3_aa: CSARGRQRGPYEQYF
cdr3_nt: TGCAGTGCTAGGGGGAGGCAGCGAGGACCTTACGAGCAGTACTTC

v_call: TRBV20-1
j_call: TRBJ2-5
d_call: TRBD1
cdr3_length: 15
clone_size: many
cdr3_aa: CSASRARQGQETQYF
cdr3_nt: TGCAGTGCTAGTAGGGCCCGACAGGGACAAGAGACCCAGTACTTC

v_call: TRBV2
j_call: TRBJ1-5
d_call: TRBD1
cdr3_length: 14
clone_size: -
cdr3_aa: CASRDSDGDQPQHF
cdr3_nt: TGTGCCAGCCGGGACAGTGACGGGGATCAGCCCCAGCATTTT

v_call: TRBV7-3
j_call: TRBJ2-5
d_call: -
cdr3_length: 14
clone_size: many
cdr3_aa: CASSLKAGKETQYF
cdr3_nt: TGTGCCAGCAGCTTAAAGGCAGGGAAAGAGACCCAGTACTTC

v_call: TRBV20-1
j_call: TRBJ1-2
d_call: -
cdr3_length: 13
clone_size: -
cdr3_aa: CSASLGTNYGYTF
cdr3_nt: TGCAGTGCTAGTTTGGGTACTAACTATGGCTACACCTTC

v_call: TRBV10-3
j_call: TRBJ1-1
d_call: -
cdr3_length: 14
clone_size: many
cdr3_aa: CAISERGDSTEAFF
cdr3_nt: TGTGCCATCAGTGAGAGGGGGGATAGCACTGAAGCTTTCTTT

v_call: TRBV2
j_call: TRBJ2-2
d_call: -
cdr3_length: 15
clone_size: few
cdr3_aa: CASSSIAANTGELFF
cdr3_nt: TGTGCCAGCAGTTCTATAGCGGCGAACACCGGGGAGCTGTTTTTT

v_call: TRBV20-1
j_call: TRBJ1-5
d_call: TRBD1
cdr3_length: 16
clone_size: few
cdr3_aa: CSARSGTGFTDQPQHF
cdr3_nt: TGCAGTGCTAGGTCCGGGACAGGGTTCACGGATCAGCCCCAGCATTTT

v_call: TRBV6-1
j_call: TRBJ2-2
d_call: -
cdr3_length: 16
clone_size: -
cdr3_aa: CASSEWSPGDTGELFF
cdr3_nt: TGTGCCAGCAGTGAATGGTCCCCTGGGGACACCGGGGAGCTGTTTTTT

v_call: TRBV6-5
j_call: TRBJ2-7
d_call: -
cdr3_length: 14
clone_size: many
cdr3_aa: CASSYSPTTYEQYF
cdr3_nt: TGTGCCAGCAGTTATTCACCGACAACCTACGAGCAGTACTTC

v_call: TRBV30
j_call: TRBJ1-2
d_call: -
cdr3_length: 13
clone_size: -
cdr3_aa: CAWSGGGESGYTF
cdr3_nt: TGTGCCTGGAGTGGCGGGGGCGAATCTGGCTACACCTTC

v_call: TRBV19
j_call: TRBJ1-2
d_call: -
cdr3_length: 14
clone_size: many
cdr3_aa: CASSTLGDNYGYTF
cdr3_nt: TGTGCCAGTAGTACTCTCGGGGATAACTATGGCTACACCTTC

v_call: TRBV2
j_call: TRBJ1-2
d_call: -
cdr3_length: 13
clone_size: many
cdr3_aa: CASSDVDGYGYTF
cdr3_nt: TGTGCCAGCAGTGACGTTGACGGCTATGGCTACACCTTC

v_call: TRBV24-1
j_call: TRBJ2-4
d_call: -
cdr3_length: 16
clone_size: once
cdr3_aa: CAPTPLWAKAKNIQYF
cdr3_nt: TGTGCCCCCACCCCGCTGTGGGCCAAAGCCAAAAACATTCAGTACTTC

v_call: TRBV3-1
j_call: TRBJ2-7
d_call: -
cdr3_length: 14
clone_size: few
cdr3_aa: CASSQASPVYEQYF
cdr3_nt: TGTGCCAGCAGCCAAGCGAGTCCTGTTTACGAGCAGTACTTC

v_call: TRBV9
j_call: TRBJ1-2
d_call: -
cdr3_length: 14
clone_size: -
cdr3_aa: CASSPEPTGYGYTF
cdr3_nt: TGTGCCAGCAGCCCGGAACCTACCGGCTATGGCTACACCTTC

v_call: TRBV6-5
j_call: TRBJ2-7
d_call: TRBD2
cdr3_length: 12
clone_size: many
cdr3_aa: CGSGGSLYEQYF
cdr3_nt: TGCGGGAGCGGGGGTAGTCTCTACGAGCAGTACTTC

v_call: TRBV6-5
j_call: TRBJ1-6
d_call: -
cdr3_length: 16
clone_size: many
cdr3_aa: CASSYGPTVYNSPLHF
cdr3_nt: TGTGCCAGCAGTTACGGTCCCACCGTCTATAATTCACCCCTCCACTTT

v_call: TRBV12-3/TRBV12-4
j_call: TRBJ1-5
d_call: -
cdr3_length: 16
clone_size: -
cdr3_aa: CASRRGGFDSNQPQHF
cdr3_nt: TGTGCCAGCAGGCGGGGGGGTTTTGATAGCAATCAGCCCCAGCATTTT

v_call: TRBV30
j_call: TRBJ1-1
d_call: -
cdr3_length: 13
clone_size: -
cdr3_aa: CAWSPGQNTEAFF
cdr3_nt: TGTGCCTGGAGTCCCGGGCAGAACACTGAAGCTTTCTTT

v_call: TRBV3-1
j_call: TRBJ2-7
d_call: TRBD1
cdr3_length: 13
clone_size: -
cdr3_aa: CASSQGDSPEQYF
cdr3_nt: TGTGCCAGCAGCCAAGGGGACAGTCCCGAGCAGTACTTC

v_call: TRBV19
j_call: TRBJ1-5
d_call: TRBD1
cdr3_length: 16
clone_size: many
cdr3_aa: CASSTGTVWATQPQHF
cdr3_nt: TGTGCCAGTAGTACCGGGACAGTCTGGGCCACTCAGCCCCAGCATTTT

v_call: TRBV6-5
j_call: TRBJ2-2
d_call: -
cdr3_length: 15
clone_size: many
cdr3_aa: CASSYTQTGTGELFF
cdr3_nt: TGTGCCAGCAGTTACACGCAGACAGGCACCGGGGAGCTGTTTTTT

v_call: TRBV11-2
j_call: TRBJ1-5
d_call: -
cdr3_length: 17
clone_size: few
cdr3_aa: CASSSIRTRNSNQPQHF
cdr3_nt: TGTGCCAGCAGCTCGATTAGGACGCGGAATAGCAATCAGCCCCAGCATTTT